This T cell receptor (beta chain) is from a study of metastatic and nonmetastatic thyroid tumors. Study-wide context: Repertoire data that came from the blood and tumor or nodule tissue of malignant and benign thyroid patients were compared.

Findings and limits, study-wide: Malignant thyroid tumors reportedly exceeded benign nodules significantly in TCR beta diversity, with the difference appearing in blood and tumor.

Before thyroid surgery, none of the patients had received any treatment. Under the authors' procedure: Construction of a distant-metastasis classifier for papillary thyroid cancer relied on CDR3 differences across clinicopathological groups. TCRdb re-called the PCR reads with MiXCR. These V and J calls originate from TCRdb's pipeline instead of the authors' own analysis. The sample yields approximately 20,000 clones, 10% to 15% seen once. Details on this clone: Its antigen remains unknown.

V lost 3 bases to trimming and J lost 2 bases, with 14 bases between them. There are 15 residues in the CDR3. This sequence originates from a female donor with papillary thyroid cancer or a benign thyroid nodule (not recorded which). Some clones in this sample may be carry-over from other donors' samples. The sample consisted of blood. The chain has TRBV12-3 or TRBV12-4 and TRBJ2-7; D might be TRBD1 (6 bases). The CDR3 is CASSLGVGATYEQYF. The CDR3 nucleotides read TGTGCCAGCAGTTTGGGGGTGGGGGCGACCTACGAGCAGTACTTC.